Shown below are 30 T cell receptor beta chains from a single sample sequenced in a study of blood T cells in healthy people across ages. PCR was performed a second time for about 6 to 11 cycles using a sample-barcoded 5' primer and a J-beta primer mix. TCRdb independently ran MiXCR on the 5' RACE reads; one entry per CDR3 protein. The sample lists fewer than 800,000 distinct CDR3 sequences, about 32% occurring once. Sequencing input: blood. The receptor source for this set is a woman aged 80 or over in good health.

This chain links TRBV25-1 with TRBJ1-6; D is undetermined. Germline V gives CDR1 MGHDK, CDR2 SYGVNS. V was pared by 6 bases and J by 7 bases, with 7 bases between. The CDR3 covers 12 residues. CDR3 DNA: TGTGCCAGCAGAGCTCCGAATTCACCCCTCCACTTT. It is translated as CASRAPNSPLHF.

This clonotype was recorded a few times. V and J are TRBV27 and TRBJ1-1, with D possibly TRBD1 on 5 matching bases. V lost 6 bases and J 6 bases, leaving 11 bases between the germline ends. The CDR3 spans 12 residues. The V gene's germline CDR1 is MNHEY and CDR2 SMNVEV (reference sequence). CDR3 sequence: CASRTRGSEAFF. CDR3 in DNA: TGTGCCAGCAGAACTCGGGGCTCTGAAGCTTTCTTT.

This clonotype has just a few counts. At one of its ends the junction is not consistent with the germline gene, which may arise from a read error. As DNA, the CDR3 is TGTGCCGGCAGTGCCGCGCGAGGGGGTGAGCAGTACTTC. Its protein product is CAGSAARGGEQYF. The chain uses TRBV2 and TRBJ2-7, with D maybe TRBD1 (6 bases). Germline V gene lookup returns CDR1 SNHLY and CDR2 FYNNEI. The CDR3 spans 13 residues.

The chain is built from TRBV3-1 and TRBJ2-3; weak D call: TRBD2 (6 bases). Germline V gene sequence: CDR1 LGHDT, CDR2 YNNKEL (reference sequence). V was pared by 4 bases and J by 5 bases, with 10 bases between. The length of the CDR3 is 13 residues. The CDR3 is CASSPLGGDTQYF. The CDR3 DNA is TGTGCCAGCAGCCCCCTGGGGGGAGATACGCAGTATTTT.

The chain couples TRBV30 to TRBJ1-6, with 7 bases matching TRBD1. CDR3 length: 13 residues. The ends lost 5 bases at V and 6 bases at J; junction bases unmatched: 4. The V gene's germline CDR1 is GTSNPN and CDR2 SVGIG (reference sequence). CDR3 residues: CAWGTDFNSPLHF. In DNA form, the CDR3 reads TGTGCCTGGGGGACAGATTTTAATTCACCCCTCCACTTT.

This clonotype has at least ten counts. The chain has TRBV9 and TRBJ2-7, with TRBD1 matching over 9 bases. CDR3 size: 14 residues. V dropped 3 bases and J dropped 4; count of bases not matched to a gene: 5. The V gene's germline CDR1 is SGDLS and CDR2 YYNGEE. CDR3 amino acids: CASSGGGTGYEQYF. The CDR3, as DNA: TGTGCCAGCAGCGGAGGAGGGACAGGGTACGAGCAGTACTTC.

This clonotype was observed many times. The V call is TRBV7-2, the J call TRBJ1-1, with 7 bases matching TRBD1. CDR1 is SGHTA and CDR2 is FQGNSA in the germline V gene. CDR3 length equals 15 residues. The junction had 6 bases not matched to a gene; V was cut back by 5 bases and J by 0 bases. CDR3 amino acids: CASSTTTGMNTEAFF. DNA for the CDR3: TGTGCCAGCAGCACGACGACAGGGATGAACACTGAAGCTTTCTTT.

This clonotype occurred many times. The J gene is TRBJ2-1, the V gene TRBV28; 7 bases map to TRBD2. Germline V lookup: CDR1 MDHEN, CDR2 SYDVKM. CDR3 length: 17 amino acids. Unmatched junction bases numbered 13, after V lost 1 base and J lost 7 bases. DNA for the CDR3: TGTGCCAGCAGTTTATTAGGCCGGGCTAGCGGAGTGAATGAGCAGTTCTTC. As protein: CASSLLGRASGVNEQFF.

The sample holds many counts of this clonotype. The rearrangement uses TRBV6-5 and TRBJ1-2; D is unclear. Deletions cut 6 bases from V and 2 bases from J, with 7 bases between. CDR1 MNHEY and CDR2 SVGAGI come from the germline V gene. This CDR3 has 12 residues. The CDR3 DNA sequence: TGTGCCAGCAGAAGGAGAAACTATGGCTACACCTTC. Its translation: CASRRRNYGYTF.

This clonotype was seen repeatedly, ten times or more. The rearrangement uses TRBV28 and TRBJ1-2; D not certain. Germline loops: CDR1 MDHEN, CDR2 SYDVKM. Trimming cost V 7 bases and J 2 bases, with 5 bases left between them. The CDR3 totals 11 residues. This chain's CDR3 is CASNQNYGYTF. CDR3 DNA sequence: TGTGCCAGCAACCAAAACTATGGCTACACCTTC.

V usage is TRBV6-5 and J usage is TRBJ2-1; D possibly corresponds to TRBD1 (6 bases). There are 15 residues in the CDR3. Trimming removed 8 bases from V and 2 bases from J, with 16 bases in between. In germline, CDR1 is MNHEY, CDR2 SVGAGI. CDR3 amino acids: CASGVGPGAYNEQFF. The CDR3 nucleotides read TGTGCCAGCGGAGTGGGCCCAGGGGCCTACAATGAGCAGTTCTTC.

This clonotype was counted ten times or more. The gene calls are TRBV12-5 and TRBJ2-3; tentative D call: TRBD1 (6 bases). With 5 bases removed from V and 6 bases from J, the gap between germline ends came to 24 bases. Germline V gene lookup returns CDR1 LGHNT and CDR2 FRNRAP. The CDR3 has 17 residues. Here the CDR3 DNA reads TGTGCTAGTGGTACAAGAACAGGGCAGGGCCCAGGGGATACGCAGTATTTT. Its protein product is CASGTRTGQGPGDTQYF.

Comment on this clonotype: A much larger clone sits a single nucleotide away, making a read error possible. The genes are TRBV6-1 and TRBJ2-7; TRBD2 might be the D (5 bases). Trimming cost V 4 bases and J 7 bases, with 17 bases left between them. The CDR3 has 14 amino acids. In germline, CDR1 is MNHNS, CDR2 SASEGT. In DNA form, the CDR3 reads TGTGCCAGCAGTGCGGGCGGGTCCTACAATGAGCAGTACTTC. Translating gives CASSAGGSYNEQYF.

The V call is TRBV20-1, the J call TRBJ1-2, with TRBD1 identical over 8 bases. The germline gives CDR1 DFQATT, CDR2 SNEGSKA (reference sequence). Trimming cost V 1 base and J 4 bases; bases outside gene matches: 8. This CDR3 is 15 amino acids long. DNA of the CDR3: TGCAGTGCTAGAGCGGGAGGACAGGGACTCTATGGCTACACCTTC. It is translated as CSARAGGQGLYGYTF.

The genes are TRBV24-1 and TRBJ2-1, with D possibly matching TRBD1 (5 bases). This CDR3 contains 15 residues. From germline, CDR1 is KGHDR and CDR2 SFDVKD. The V and J ends lost 1 base and 4 bases respectively, with 10 bases between them. The CDR3 DNA follows: TGTGCCACCAGTGATTTCACAGGAGTATACAATGAGCAGTTCTTC. It codes for CATSDFTGVYNEQFF.

This clonotype came up many times. The CDR3: CASSFQTGGEQFF. In DNA form, the CDR3 reads TGTGCCAGCAGCTTCCAAACAGGGGGTGAGCAGTTCTTC. The chain has TRBV7-3 and TRBJ2-1; TRBD1 agrees at 8 bases. The J segment lost 9 bases and the V segment lost 3 bases, leaving 4 bases of the junction unmatched. Germline lookup yields CDR1 SGHTA and CDR2 FQGTGA. The CDR3 totals 13 residues. The whole variable domain, remainder taken from reference TRBV7-3 and TRBJ2-1, is GAGVSQTPSNKVTEKGKYVELRCDPISGHTALYWYRQSLGQGPEFLIYFQGTGAADDSGLPNDRFFAVRPEGSVSTLKIQRTERGDSAVYLCASSFQTGGEQFFGPGTRLTVL.

This clonotype was picked up many times. This chain links TRBV10-3 with TRBJ1-1; D possibly corresponds to TRBD1 (5 bases). This CDR3 has 13 residues. Germline assignment: CDR1 ENHRY and CDR2 SYGVKD. V lost 4 bases, J lost 0 bases, and 6 bases lay in between. CDR3 bases: TGTGCCATCAGTGGACAGATGAACACTGAAGCTTTCTTT. It translates to CAISGQMNTEAFF.

The chain employs TRBV7-2 and TRBJ2-5; D remains ambiguous. The J call may be in error: the DNA end matches TRBJ2-7 better. CDR1 and CDR2 (germline): SGHTA, FQGNSA. The CDR3 length is 14 residues. CDR3 protein: CASVLKVNRYEQYF. CDR3 bases: TGTGCCAGCGTCTTGAAAGTCAATAGGTACGAGCAGTACTTC.

This clonotype was seen ten or more times. This chain links TRBV6-1 with TRBJ2-1; TRBD2 aligns across 11 bases. The CDR3 sequence is 14 residues long. CDR1 is MNHNS, CDR2 SASEGT, per germline. V lost 6 bases, J lost 7 bases, and 5 bases stayed unmatched. The CDR3 DNA follows: TGTGCCAGCAGCGTAGCGGGGGGGCCGAATGAGCAGTTCTTC. It yields the protein CASSVAGGPNEQFF.

V and J are TRBV6-5 and TRBJ2-5, with TRBD1 identical over 7 bases. The germline V gene encodes CDR1 MNHEY and CDR2 SVGAGI. CDR3 length: 14 residues. The V and J ends lost 8 bases and 4 bases, in that order; junction bases with no gene match: 10. CDR3 region: CASRTGVMGETQYF. The CDR3 region has the DNA TGTGCCAGCCGTACAGGGGTGATGGGAGAGACCCAGTACTTC.

This clonotype was counted at least ten times. The V gene is TRBV20-1, the J gene TRBJ1-5, with 7 bases aligning to TRBD1. This CDR3 comprises 12 residues. V shed 7 bases, J shed 5 bases, and the junction held 5 bases outside the gene matches. CDR1 is DFQATT and CDR2 is SNEGSKA in the germline V gene (reference sequence). As DNA, the CDR3 is TGCAGTGTCCGGACAGGAGATCAGCCCCAGCATTTT. The encoded protein is CSVRTGDQPQHF.

The V call is TRBV29-1, the J call TRBJ2-4; 7 positions match TRBD1. CDR1 SQVTM and CDR2 ANQGSEA come from the germline V gene. CDR3 length: 13 residues. The J segment lost 7 bases and the V segment lost 4 bases, leaving 7 bases of the junction unmatched. The CDR3 region has the DNA TGCAGCGTTGGGGCACAGGGGATTAACATTCAGTACTTC. As protein: CSVGAQGINIQYF.

This clonotype was picked up many times. The chain recombines TRBV10-3 with TRBJ2-6, with 9 nucleotides matching TRBD1. The trim removed 3 bases at V and 0 bases at J, leaving 9 bases unmatched. CDR3 size: 19 residues. The V gene's germline CDR1 is ENHRY and CDR2 SYGVKD. CDR3 amino acids: CAISEEKGQGVSGANVLTF. The DNA of the CDR3 is TGTGCCATCAGTGAAGAAAAGGGACAGGGTGTCTCTGGGGCCAACGTCCTGACTTTC.

For this clonotype: It may be a read error: a sequence one base away is much more abundant. This chain uses TRBV20-1 with TRBJ2-1, with 7 nucleotides matching TRBD1. J gave up 8 bases and V 3 bases, and 7 bases lay outside the gene matches. The germline V gene encodes CDR1 DFQATT and CDR2 SNEGSKA (reference sequence). The CDR3 spans 13 residues. In DNA form, the CDR3 reads TGCAGTGCTAGTAGGACAGGTTGCGATGAGCAGTTCTTC. It codes for CSASRTGCDEQFF.

This clonotype was observed many times. V is TRBV24-1 and J is TRBJ2-7; TRBD1 might be the D (5 bases). This CDR3 is 15 amino acids long. Germline assignment: CDR1 KGHDR and CDR2 SFDVKD. The germline V and J ends were trimmed by 4 bases and 0 bases, with 12 bases remaining between them. The DNA for the CDR3 is TGTGCCACCAGTGAGGGGCCAGCGAGCTCCTACGAGCAGTACTTC. Protein sequence: CATSEGPASSYEQYF.

V is TRBV7-2 and J is TRBJ2-5; 7 bases fit TRBD1. The CDR3 contains 15 residues. The V gene end was trimmed by 5 bases and the J gene end by 5 bases; junction bases not matched to a gene: 11. Germline values: CDR1 SGHTA, CDR2 FQGNSA. CDR3: CASSPGTVSGETQYF. Here the CDR3 DNA reads TGTGCCAGCAGCCCTGGGACAGTCTCAGGGGAGACCCAGTACTTC.

This clonotype was detected ten times or more. The chain couples TRBV7-9 to TRBJ2-3; TRBD2 agrees at 8 bases. This CDR3 contains 17 residues. CDR1 and CDR2 from the germline V gene are SEHNR and FQNEAQ (reference sequence). With V trimmed by 3 bases and J by 8 bases, 16 bases remained unmatched. CDR3 bases: TGTGCCAGCAGCTTGCCATCCGACGGGGGGGCCTATGGTACGCAGTATTTT. Amino acids: CASSLPSDGGAYGTQYF.

Only a few counts were recorded for this clonotype. The chain combines TRBV19 with TRBJ1-1, with D perhaps matching TRBD1 (5 bases). There are 14 residues in the CDR3. Germline-derived CDR1 and CDR2 are LNHDA and SQIVND (reference sequence). V dropped 5 bases and J dropped 3 bases, with 13 bases sitting between them. CDR3 loop: CASSLRRGYTEAFF. CDR3 nucleotides: TGTGCCAGTAGTCTCCGGCGGGGCTACACTGAAGCTTTCTTT.

This clonotype was seen only a few times. The chain is built from TRBV4-3 and TRBJ1-2; D unresolved. Germline CDR1 LGHNA, CDR2 YSLEER. The CDR3 loop spans 15 amino acids. With 1 base removed from V and 5 bases from J, the gap between germline ends came to 14 bases. CDR3 DNA sequence: TGCGCCAGCAGCCAAGGACGGGAGTATCCTTATGGCTACACCTTC. Translated: CASSQGREYPYGYTF.

The V call is TRBV5-6, the J call TRBJ2-1; 9 positions match TRBD1. The CDR3 is 15 residues long. Germline V lookup: CDR1 SGHDT, CDR2 YYEEEE. The junction had 8 bases not matched to a gene; V was cut back by 2 bases and J by 8 bases. In DNA form, the CDR3 reads TGTGCCAGCAGCTTCCCGGGACAGGGTAAAGATGAGCAGTTCTTC. Its protein product is CASSFPGQGKDEQFF.